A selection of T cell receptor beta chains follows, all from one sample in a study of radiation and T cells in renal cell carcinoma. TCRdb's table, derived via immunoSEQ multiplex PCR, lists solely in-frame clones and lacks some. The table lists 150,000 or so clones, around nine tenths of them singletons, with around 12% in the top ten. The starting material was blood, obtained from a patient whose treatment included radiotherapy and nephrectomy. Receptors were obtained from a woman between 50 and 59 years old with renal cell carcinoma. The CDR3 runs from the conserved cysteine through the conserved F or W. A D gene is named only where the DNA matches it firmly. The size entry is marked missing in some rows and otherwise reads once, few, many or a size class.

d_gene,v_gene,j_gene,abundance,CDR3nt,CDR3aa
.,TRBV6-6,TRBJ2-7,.,TGTGCCAGCAGTATGCGGACAGGGAGGGACGAGCAGTACTTC,CASSMRTGRDEQYF
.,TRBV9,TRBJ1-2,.,TGTGCCAGCAGCCCCGAAGTGGGGACCCGGAGCTACACCTTC,CASSPEVGTRSYTF
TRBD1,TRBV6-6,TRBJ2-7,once,TGTGCCAGCAGCCCAACCCGGGACAGACCCTACGAGCAGTACTTC,CASSPTRDRPYEQYF
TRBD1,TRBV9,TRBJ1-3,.,TGTGCCAGCAGCGTAGGAGGACAGGGAGCTGGAAACACCATATATTTT,CASSVGGQGAGNTIYF
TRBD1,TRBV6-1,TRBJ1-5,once,TGTGCCAGCGGACAGGGTCGAATCGAGCCCCAGCATTTT,CASGQGRIEPQHF
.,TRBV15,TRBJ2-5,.,TGTGCCACCAGCCCCTTGGGAGTAGGGGAGACCCAGTACTTC,CATSPLGVGETQYF
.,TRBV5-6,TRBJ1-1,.,TGTGCCAGCAGCCCCCTATTGCACACTGAAGCTTTCTTT,CASSPLLHTEAFF
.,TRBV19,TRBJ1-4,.,TGTGCCAGTAGTACTGGGGTTCGAACCGGGACATCTAATGAAAAACTGTTTTTT,CASSTGVRTGTSNEKLFF
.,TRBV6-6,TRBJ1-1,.,TGTGCCAGCAACGAGGGGAGGGTCACTGAAGCTTTCTTT,CASNEGRVTEAFF
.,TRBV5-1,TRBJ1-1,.,TGCGCCAGCAGCCAAATAAGACAGAACACTGAAGCTTTCTTT,CASSQIRQNTEAFF
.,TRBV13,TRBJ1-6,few,TGTGCCAGCAGCCCAGGTGGGCCACCCCTCCACTTT,CASSPGGPPLHF
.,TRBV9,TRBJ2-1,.,TGTGCCAGCAGCGTTTTGGGGCAAGCCGACAATGAGCAGTTCTTC,CASSVLGQADNEQFF
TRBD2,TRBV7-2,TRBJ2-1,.,TGTGCCAGCAGCGGGACTAGCCCCTTCCCTGAGCAGTTCTTC,CASSGTSPFPEQFF
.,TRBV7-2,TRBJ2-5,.,TGTGCCAGCAGCCGAGGCTTGGGACGCGGAGAGACCCAGTACTTC,CASSRGLGRGETQYF
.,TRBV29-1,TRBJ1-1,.,TGCAGCGTTGCTCCGACAGGATTTGCCACTGAAGCTTTCTTT,CSVAPTGFATEAFF
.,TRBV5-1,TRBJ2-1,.,TGCGCCAGCAGCGCCGACAGGTTAACGAACAATGAGCAGTTCTTC,CASSADRLTNNEQFF
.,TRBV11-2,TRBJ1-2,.,TGTGCCAGCAGCTTAGAACGAAACTATGGCTACACCTTC,CASSLERNYGYTF
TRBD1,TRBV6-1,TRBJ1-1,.,TGTGCCGGGAGCTTACAGGGGGCCTCTGAAGCTTTCTTT,CAGSLQGASEAFF
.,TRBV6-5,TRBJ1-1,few,TGTGCCAGCAGTCTCGATGTACCGGGCCTCGACGAAGCTTTCTTT,CASSLDVPGLDEAFF
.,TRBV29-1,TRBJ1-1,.,TGCAGCGTTAAAAGTAGGGAGGCCACTGAAGCTTTCTTT,CSVKSREATEAFF
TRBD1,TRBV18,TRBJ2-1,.,TGTGCCAGCTCATCAGGGACAGGGGGGACCTACAATGAGCAGTTCTTC,CASSSGTGGTYNEQFF
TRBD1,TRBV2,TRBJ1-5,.,TGTGCCAGCAGCAACTGGGGCAGGGGGCTGCGTAGCAATCAGCCCCAGCATTTT,CASSNWGRGLRSNQPQHF
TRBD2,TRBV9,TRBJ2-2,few,TGTGCCAGCAGCTTGGGACTAGGGGCGAACACCGGGGAGCTGTTTTTT,CASSLGLGANTGELFF
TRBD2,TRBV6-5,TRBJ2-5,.,TGTGCCAGCAGTTTAGCGGGTTCAGAAGAGACCCAGTACTTC,CASSLAGSEETQYF
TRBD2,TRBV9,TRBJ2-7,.,TGTGCCAGCGGACCTAGCGGGGAATGGAACGAGCAGTACTTC,CASGPSGEWNEQYF
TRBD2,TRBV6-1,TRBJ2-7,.,TGTGCCAGCAGTGAGATAGGCGGGGGGTCCGAGCAGTACTTC,CASSEIGGGSEQYF
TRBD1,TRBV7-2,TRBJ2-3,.,TGTGCCAGCAGCCCTCGGACAGGGTCAGATACGCAGTATTTT,CASSPRTGSDTQYF
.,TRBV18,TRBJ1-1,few,TGTGCCAGCTCACCTATTGGACAATTGAACACTGAAGCTTTCTTT,CASSPIGQLNTEAFF
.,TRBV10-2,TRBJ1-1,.,TGCGCCAGCAGTGAGTCTGGGGATGCGGCTTTCTTT,CASSESGDAAFF
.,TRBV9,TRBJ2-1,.,TGTGCCAGCAGTGCAGCAGTCTACGGGAATGAGCAGTTCTTC,CASSAAVYGNEQFF
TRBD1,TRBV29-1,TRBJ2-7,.,TGCAGCGCAACTGACAGGGGAGGCACCGAGCAGTACTTC,CSATDRGGTEQYF
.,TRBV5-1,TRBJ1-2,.,TGCGCCAGCAGCTTGGGATACAAGACAAGCCAATTTCTTAACTATGGCTACACCTTC,CASSLGYKTSQFLNYGYTF
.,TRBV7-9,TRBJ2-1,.,TGTGCCAGCAGCTTTACGCTGGGGGGTGTAGCGGTCTACAATGAGCAGTTCTTC,CASSFTLGGVAVYNEQFF
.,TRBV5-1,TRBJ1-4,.,TGCGCCAGCAGCTTATCGGGGGCGCAGGTTAATGAAAAACTGTTTTTT,CASSLSGAQVNEKLFF
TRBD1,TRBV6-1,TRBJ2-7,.,TGTGCCAGCGCGGACAGGGAAGAGCAGTACTTC,CASADREEQYF
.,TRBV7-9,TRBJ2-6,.,TGTGCCAGCAGCTTCAGAACGGGGGCCAACGTCCTGACTTTC,CASSFRTGANVLTF
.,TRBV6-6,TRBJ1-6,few,TGTGCCAGCAGTTCCCAGTATTCACCCCTCCACTTT,CASSSQYSPLHF
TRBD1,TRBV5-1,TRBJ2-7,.,TGCGCCAGCAGCTTGGGAGGGGGCAATTTTGACGAGCAGTACTTC,CASSLGGGNFDEQYF
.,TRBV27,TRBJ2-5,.,TGTGCCAGCAGAAAAACGGGGGGCCCAGAGACCCAGTACTTC,CASRKTGGPETQYF